This passage covers 20 T cell receptor beta chains from one sample sequenced in a study of control samples from healthy donors and cancer patients. Data came from immunoSEQ multiplex PCR; TCRdb stores just in-frame clones and leaves some out. The sample records fewer than 100,000 clones, about 88% being singletons. The sample taken for sequencing was blood. Every receptor here comes from a woman aged 50 to 65 in good health.

The chain has TRBV11-2 and TRBJ1-4; 8 bases fit TRBD1. This CDR3 comprises 16 residues. Germline CDR1 reads SGHAT; CDR2 reads FQNNGV. The J segment lost 8 bases and the V segment lost 2 bases, leaving 10 bases of the junction unmatched. The CDR3 bases are TGTGCCAGCAGCTTACTCCAAGGACAGGGAGGGGAAAAACTGTTTTTT. This sequence encodes CASSLLQGQGGEKLFF.

The rearrangement joins TRBV20-1 to TRBJ2-2; weak D call: TRBD1 (5 bases). This CDR3 is built from 14 residues. Germline V lookup: CDR1 DFQATT, CDR2 SNEGSKA (reference sequence). V was clipped by 3 bases and J by 1 base, with 9 bases between them. The CDR3, as DNA: TGCAGTGCTAGTGGGGCCCTGAACACCGGGGAGCTGTTTTTT. Protein product: CSASGALNTGELFF.

This clone was counted once. The chain carries TRBV5-4 and TRBJ1-2; 8 bases agree with TRBD1. V lost 4 bases, J lost 3 bases, and 2 bases stayed unmatched. In germline, CDR1 is SGHNT, CDR2 YYREEE (reference sequence). The CDR3 runs to 13 residues. The CDR3 here is CASSGQGYYGYTF. CDR3 coding DNA: TGTGCCAGCAGCGGACAGGGTTACTATGGCTACACCTTC.

This chain joins TRBV12-3 or TRBV12-4 and TRBJ1-1; no reliable D call. The CDR3 runs 12 residues. Trimming shortened V by 4 bases and J by 5 bases, and 8 bases separated the two germline ends. Written as DNA, the CDR3 is TGTGCCAGCAGTTGGGAGTGGACTGAAGCTTTCTTT. This codes for CASSWEWTEAFF.

The J gene is TRBJ2-4, the V gene TRBV5-4, with D possibly matching TRBD2 (5 bases). In germline, CDR1 is SGHNT, CDR2 YYREEE (reference sequence). The germline V and J ends were trimmed by 2 bases and 8 bases, with 11 bases remaining between them. CDR3 size: 13 residues. CDR3 coding DNA: TGTGCCAGCAGCTTTTATACGAGGGACATTCAGTACTTC. Translated, it gives CASSFYTRDIQYF.

The rearrangement uses TRBV7-8 and TRBJ2-7; 13 bases line up with TRBD2. CDR1 and CDR2 (germline): SGHVS, FQNEAQ. CDR3 size: 16 residues. Trimming took 4 bases from V and 7 from J; bases not matched to a gene: 10. The CDR3 region has the DNA TGTGCCAGCAGCTCACGGACTAGCGGGGGTGTGAGTGAGCAGTACTTC. Amino acids: CASSSRTSGGVSEQYF.

The chain uses TRBV5-1 and TRBJ2-7; 9 nucleotides line up with TRBD1. Germline assignment: CDR1 SGHRS and CDR2 YFSETQ. Germline trimming cut 5 bases from V and 5 bases from J; bases unmatched to any gene: 8. This CDR3 is built from 14 residues. The CDR3 DNA reads TGCGCCAGCAGGGGGGGACAGGGTACGGACGAGCAGTACTTC. Amino acid sequence: CASRGGQGTDEQYF.

The chain is built from TRBV11-3 and TRBJ1-2; D is unclear. The V and J ends lost 4 bases and 5 bases respectively, with 17 bases between them. The V gene's germline CDR1 is SGHNT and CDR2 YENEEA. This CDR3 is 15 amino acids long. The CDR3 loop is CASSSPSRIWYGYTF. CDR3 coding DNA: TGTGCCAGCAGCTCCCCCTCAAGGATTTGGTATGGCTACACCTTC.

This clone was picked up a small number of times. The chain joins TRBV19 to TRBJ1-1; TRBD1 matches at 11 bases. This CDR3 spans 16 amino acids. Germline CDR1 LNHDA, CDR2 SQIVND (reference sequence). The V and J ends lost 2 bases and 5 bases, in that order; junction bases with no gene match: 7. DNA for the CDR3: TGTGCCAGTAGTATATCGGACAGGGGGCTATCGACTGAAGCTTTCTTT. As protein: CASSISDRGLSTEAFF. Full variable domain (remainder filled in from reference TRBV19 and TRBJ1-1): DGGITQSPKYLFRKEGQNVTLSCEQNLNHDAMYWYRQDPGQGLRLIYYSQIVNDFQKGDIAEGYSVSREKKESFPLTVTSAQKNPTAFYLCASSISDRGLSTEAFFGQGTRLTVV.

The chain carries TRBV25-1 and TRBJ1-4, with D uncertain. V shed 3 bases and J shed 2 bases, with 10 bases lying between them. The length of the CDR3 is 15 residues. Germline V gene data show CDR1 as MGHDK and CDR2 as SYGVNS. The chain's CDR3 is CASSDDAGTNEKLFF. In DNA form, the CDR3 reads TGTGCCAGCAGTGATGATGCCGGCACTAATGAAAAACTGTTTTTT.

V is TRBV6-5 and J is TRBJ1-2, with D possibly matching TRBD1 (5 bases). Germline V gene data show CDR1 as MNHEY and CDR2 as SVGAGI. The V end was cut by 0 bases, the J end by 4 bases, with 12 bases between. The CDR3 sequence is 15 residues long. This CDR3 is CASSYSLGETYGYTF. In nucleotides, the CDR3 is TGTGCCAGCAGTTACTCATTAGGGGAGACCTATGGCTACACCTTC.

This clone was seen only a few times. This rearrangement joins TRBV6-5 to TRBJ1-2; 7 bases fit TRBD1. The CDR3 extends over 16 amino acids. J lost 3 bases, V lost 0 bases, and 7 bases had no gene match. Germline CDR1 and CDR2: MNHEY and SVGAGI. CDR3 loop: CASSYSRGQKYYGYTF. CDR3 in DNA: TGTGCCAGCAGTTACTCGAGGGGACAGAAGTACTATGGCTACACCTTC.

This chain connects TRBV6-5 to TRBJ1-1, with 9 bases lining up with TRBD1. Per germline, CDR1 MNHEY and CDR2 SVGAGI. The CDR3 runs 15 residues. Trimming took 4 bases from V and 5 from J; bases not matched to a gene: 8. This CDR3 reads CASSLPGQGRTEAFF. Written as DNA, the CDR3 is TGTGCCAGCAGTTTACCCGGACAGGGGAGGACTGAAGCTTTCTTT.

The chain is built from TRBV3-1 (or the pseudogene TRBV3-2) and TRBJ1-2; D uncertain. Germline loops: CDR1 LGHDT, CDR2 YNNKEL (reference sequence). Trimming left V 1 base short and J 8 bases short, with 14 bases between. This CDR3 contains 14 residues. Written as DNA, the CDR3 is TGTGCCAGCAGCCAAGGAGCCTCCCGAAGGGGCTACACCTTC. This sequence encodes CASSQGASRRGYTF.

This chain joins TRBV20-1 and TRBJ2-1, with 9 bases lining up with TRBD2. Per the germline V gene, CDR1 is DFQATT and CDR2 is SNEGSKA (reference sequence). The CDR3 runs 15 residues. The V and J ends lost 3 bases and 2 bases, in that order; junction bases with no gene match: 5. CDR3 protein: CSASRSGGTYNEQFF. As DNA, the CDR3 is TGCAGTGCTAGTAGGAGCGGGGGGACCTACAATGAGCAGTTCTTC.

The gene calls are TRBV27 and TRBJ1-1, with TRBD1 matching 9 bases. This CDR3 contains 16 residues. The junction had 10 bases not matched to a gene; V was cut back by 1 base and J by 7 bases. The germline gives CDR1 MNHEY, CDR2 SMNVEV (reference sequence). The chain's CDR3 is CASSLYFPGQGYEAFF. The CDR3 coding sequence is TGTGCCAGCAGTTTATACTTTCCGGGACAGGGTTATGAAGCTTTCTTT.

V gene TRBV29-1 combines with J gene TRBJ1-2; D may be TRBD1 (5 bases). This CDR3 is 12 amino acids long. Germline values: CDR1 SQVTM, CDR2 ANQGSEA. Trimming took 1 base from V and 5 from J, leaving 8 bases between them. The CDR3, as DNA: TGCAGCGTTGAAGGCCAGGGTTATGGCTACACCTTC. Amino acid sequence: CSVEGQGYGYTF.

The chain uses TRBV19 and TRBJ2-7, with a tentative D call TRBD2 (6 bases). The germline V gene has CDR1 LNHDA and CDR2 SQIVND (reference sequence). Trimming stripped 4 bases from V and 3 bases from J, with 10 bases between. This CDR3 is 13 amino acids long. The CDR3 here is CASSTGLLYEQYF. In nucleotides, the CDR3 is TGTGCCAGTAGTACGGGACTCCTCTACGAGCAGTACTTC. Full variable domain (outside the CDR3, taken from reference TRBV19 and TRBJ2-7): DGGITQSPKYLFRKEGQNVTLSCEQNLNHDAMYWYRQDPGQGLRLIYYSQIVNDFQKGDIAEGYSVSREKKESFPLTVTSAQKNPTAFYLCASSTGLLYEQYFGPGTRLTVT.

The chain carries TRBV9 and TRBJ1-2, with 11 bases fitting TRBD1. Per germline, CDR1 SGDLS and CDR2 YYNGEE. Trimming at V came to 0 bases and at J to 8 bases, leaving 3 bases not matched to a gene. This CDR3 region has 14 residues. CDR3 region: CASSVARTGGGYTF. CDR3 in DNA: TGTGCCAGCAGCGTAGCCAGGACAGGGGGCGGCTACACCTTC.

The chain employs TRBV2 and TRBJ1-2, with 7 bases matching TRBD1. CDR1 is SNHLY and CDR2 is FYNNEI in the germline V gene. V was pared by 6 bases and J by 3 bases, with 10 bases of the junction left unmatched. The CDR3 runs 15 residues. Written as DNA, the CDR3 is TGTGCCAGCAGCCTCAGGAACAGGGGTGACTATGGCTACACCTTC. This gives the protein CASSLRNRGDYGYTF.